This TCR beta chain was obtained from a study of OX40 agonist ivuxolimab in advanced cancers. At the level of the study: Antecedent anti-PD-1, anti-PD-L1 or anti-CTLA-4 therapy was permissible, with about 39% having received some. Notes on the study in general: With doses of 0.1-3.0 mg/kg, partial responders showed among the lowest clonal expansion.

Repertoires were generated with immunoSEQ multiplex PCR, while TCRdb's copy carries only in-frame clones and drops some. The table lists tens of thousands of clones, around 80% of them singletons. On this clone: Its specificity is unknown.

CDR1 and CDR2 (germline): SGHTA, FQGNSA. The V and J ends lost 1 base and 8 bases respectively, with 8 bases between them. The CDR3 is 13 amino acids. The V call is TRBV7-2, the J call TRBJ1-4; no clear D gene. The source was CD4+ or CD8+ T cells sorted from blood, collected in a trial of the OX40 agonist ivuxolimab. This sequence was found in an adult with an advanced solid tumor such as melanoma, head and neck, liver or kidney cancer. CDR3 DNA: TGTGCCAGCAGCTTAGGTGGAAGGGAAAAACTGTTTTTT. This encodes CASSLGGREKLFF.